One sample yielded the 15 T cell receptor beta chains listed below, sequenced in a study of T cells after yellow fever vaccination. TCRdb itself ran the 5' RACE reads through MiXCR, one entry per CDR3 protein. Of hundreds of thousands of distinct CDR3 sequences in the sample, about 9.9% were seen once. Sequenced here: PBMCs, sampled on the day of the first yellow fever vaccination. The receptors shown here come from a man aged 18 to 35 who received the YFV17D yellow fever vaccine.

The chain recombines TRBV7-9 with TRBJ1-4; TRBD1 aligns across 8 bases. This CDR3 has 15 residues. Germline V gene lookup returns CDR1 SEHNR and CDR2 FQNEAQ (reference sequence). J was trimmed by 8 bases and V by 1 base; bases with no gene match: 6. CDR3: CASSLGRGRGEKLFF. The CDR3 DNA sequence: TGTGCCAGCAGCTTAGGCAGGGGGCGCGGGGAAAAACTGTTTTTT.

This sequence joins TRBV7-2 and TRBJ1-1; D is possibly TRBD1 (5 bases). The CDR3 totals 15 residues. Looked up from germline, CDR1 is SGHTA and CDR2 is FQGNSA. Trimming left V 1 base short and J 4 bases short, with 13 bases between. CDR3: CASSLVGFGGTEAFF. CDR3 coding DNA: TGTGCCAGCAGCTTAGTGGGATTCGGGGGCACTGAAGCTTTCTTT.

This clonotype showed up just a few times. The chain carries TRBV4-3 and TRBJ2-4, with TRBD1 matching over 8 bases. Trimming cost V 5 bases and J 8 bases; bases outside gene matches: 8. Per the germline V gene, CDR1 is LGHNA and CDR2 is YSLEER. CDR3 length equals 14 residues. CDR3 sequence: CASSTLQGVDIQYF. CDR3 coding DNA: TGCGCCAGCAGCACCTTACAGGGGGTTGACATTCAGTACTTC.

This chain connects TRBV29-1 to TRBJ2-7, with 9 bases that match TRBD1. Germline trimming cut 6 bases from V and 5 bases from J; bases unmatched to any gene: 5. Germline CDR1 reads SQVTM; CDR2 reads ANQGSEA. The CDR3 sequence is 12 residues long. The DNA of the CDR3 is TGCAGCGTCGTTTGGACAGGGGACGAGCAGTACTTC. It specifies CSVVWTGDEQYF.

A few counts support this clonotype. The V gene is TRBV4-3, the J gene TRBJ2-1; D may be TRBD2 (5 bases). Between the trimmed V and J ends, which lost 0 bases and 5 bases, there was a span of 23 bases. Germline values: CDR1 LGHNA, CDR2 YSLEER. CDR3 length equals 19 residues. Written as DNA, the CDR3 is TGCGCCAGCAGCCAAGATACCCCCCCGCGGAGGAACGTTGACAATGAGCAGTTCTTC. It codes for CASSQDTPPRRNVDNEQFF.

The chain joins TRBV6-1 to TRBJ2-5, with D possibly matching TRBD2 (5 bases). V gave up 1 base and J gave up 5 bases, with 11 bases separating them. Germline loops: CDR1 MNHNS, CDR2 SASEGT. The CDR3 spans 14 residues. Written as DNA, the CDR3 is TGTGCCAGCAGTGAAGGGGCGGGCCACGAGACCCAGTACTTC. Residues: CASSEGAGHETQYF.

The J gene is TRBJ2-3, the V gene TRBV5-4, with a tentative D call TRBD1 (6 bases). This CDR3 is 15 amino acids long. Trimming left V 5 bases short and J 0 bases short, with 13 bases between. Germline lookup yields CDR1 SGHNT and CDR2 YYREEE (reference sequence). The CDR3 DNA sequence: TGTGCCAGCAGGCGGACAGAATATAGCACAGATACGCAGTATTTT. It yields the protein CASRRTEYSTDTQYF.

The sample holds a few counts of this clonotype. The CDR3 spells CASNQGPPNIQYF. In DNA form, the CDR3 reads TGTGCCAGCAATCAGGGCCCTCCAAACATTCAGTACTTC. V gene TRBV2 combines with J gene TRBJ2-4; maybe TRBD1 (5 bases). The CDR3 is made up of 13 amino acids. CDR1 and CDR2 from the germline V gene are SNHLY and FYNNEI. Trimming took 7 bases from V and 6 from J, leaving 13 bases between them.

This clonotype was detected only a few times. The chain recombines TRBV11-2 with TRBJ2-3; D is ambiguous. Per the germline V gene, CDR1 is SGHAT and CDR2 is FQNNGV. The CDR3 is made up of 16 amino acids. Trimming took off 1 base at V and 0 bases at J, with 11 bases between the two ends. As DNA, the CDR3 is TGTGCCAGCAGCTTAGCGACACCAGTTAGCACAGATACGCAGTATTTT. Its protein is CASSLATPVSTDTQYF. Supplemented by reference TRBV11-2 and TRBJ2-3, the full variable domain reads EAGVAQSPRYKIIEKRQSVAFWCNPISGHATLYWYQQILGQGPKLLIQFQNNGVVDDSQLPKDRFSAERLKGVDSTLKIQPAKLEDSAVYLCASSLATPVSTDTQYFGPGTRLTVL.

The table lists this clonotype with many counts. The DNA for the CDR3 is TGTGCCAGCAGCGTAACCGAAGAGACCCAGTACTTC. This sequence encodes CASSVTEETQYF. The chain joins TRBV9 to TRBJ2-5; D unresolved. The V gene lost 1 base and the J gene lost 3 bases, with 4 bases spanning the gap. The V gene's germline CDR1 is SGDLS and CDR2 YYNGEE. The length of the CDR3 is 12 residues.

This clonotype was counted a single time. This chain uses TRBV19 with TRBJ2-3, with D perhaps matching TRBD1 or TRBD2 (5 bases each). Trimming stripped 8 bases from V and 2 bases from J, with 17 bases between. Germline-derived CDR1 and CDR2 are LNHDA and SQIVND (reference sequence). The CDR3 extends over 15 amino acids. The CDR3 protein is CASDDRGADTDTQYF. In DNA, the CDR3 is TGTGCCAGTGACGACCGAGGGGCCGACACAGATACGCAGTATTTT.

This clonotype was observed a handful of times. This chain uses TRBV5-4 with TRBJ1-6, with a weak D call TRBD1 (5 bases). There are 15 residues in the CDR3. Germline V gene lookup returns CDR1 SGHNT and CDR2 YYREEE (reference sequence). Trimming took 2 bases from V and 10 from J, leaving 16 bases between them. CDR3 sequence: CASSFDSLRQSPLHF. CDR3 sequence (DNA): TGTGCCAGCAGCTTTGACAGTCTCCGCCAGTCACCCCTCCACTTT. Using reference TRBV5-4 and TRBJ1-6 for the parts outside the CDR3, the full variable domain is ETGVTQSPTHLIKTRGQQVTLRCSSQSGHNTVSWYQQALGQGPQFIFQYYREEENGRGNFPPRFSGLQFPNYSSELNVNALELDDSALYLCASSFDSLRQSPLHFGNGTRLTVT.

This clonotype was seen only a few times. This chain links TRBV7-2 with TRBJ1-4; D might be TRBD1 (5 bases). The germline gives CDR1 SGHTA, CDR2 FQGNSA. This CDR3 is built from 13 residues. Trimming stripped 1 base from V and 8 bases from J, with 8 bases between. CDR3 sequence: CASSLEWGEKLFF. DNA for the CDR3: TGTGCCAGCAGCTTAGAATGGGGGGAAAAACTGTTTTTT.

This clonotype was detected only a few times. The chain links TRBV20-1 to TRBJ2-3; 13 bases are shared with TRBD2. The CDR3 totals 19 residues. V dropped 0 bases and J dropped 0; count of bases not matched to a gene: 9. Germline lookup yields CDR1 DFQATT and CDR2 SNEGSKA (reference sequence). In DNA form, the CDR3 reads TGCAGTGCTAGAGACTTACTACTAGCGGGGGGGCTAAGCACAGATACGCAGTATTTT. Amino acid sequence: CSARDLLLAGGLSTDTQYF.

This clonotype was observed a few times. Here the CDR3 reads CASSYGQAGANVLTF. The CDR3 nucleotides are TGTGCCAGCAGTTACGGGCAGGCTGGGGCCAACGTCCTGACTTTC. V gene TRBV6-5 combines with J gene TRBJ2-6; D call uncertain. This CDR3 contains 15 residues. The V and J ends lost 2 bases and 2 bases respectively, with 7 bases between them. Germline V gene lookup returns CDR1 MNHEY and CDR2 SVGAGI.